The 18 T cell receptor beta chains below were found in one sample sequenced in a study of blood T cell repertoires in COVID-19. The assay was immunoSEQ multiplex PCR, and TCRdb's table has in-frame clones only and misses some. The profile covers 150,000 to 180,000 clones, with roughly four fifths appearing a single time and 25% to 30% taken by the ten largest. The sample taken for sequencing was peripheral blood. The receptors shown here come from a woman in her fifties or sixties with acute or convalescent COVID-19.

The chain carries TRBV5-1 and TRBJ2-3, with D perhaps matching TRBD2 (5 bases). The ends were cut back, 7 bases at V and 0 bases at J, with 12 bases in the middle. In germline, CDR1 is SGHRS, CDR2 YFSETQ. This CDR3 contains 14 residues. CDR3 region: CASSDSTSTDTQYF. CDR3 nucleotides: TGCGCCAGCTCGGACTCCACTAGCACAGATACGCAGTATTTT.

This sequence joins TRBV10-1 and TRBJ2-1; 9 bases fit TRBD2. Germline V gives CDR1 WNHNN, CDR2 SYGVQD (reference sequence). V dropped 5 bases and J dropped 0; count of bases not matched to a gene: 2. This CDR3 region has 15 residues. CDR3 amino acids: CASSPTSGSYNEQFF. CDR3 coding DNA: TGCGCCAGCAGTCCGACTAGCGGCTCCTACAATGAGCAGTTCTTC.

This sequence joins TRBV14 and TRBJ2-2, with 13 bases matching TRBD2. The V gene's germline CDR1 is SGHDN and CDR2 FVKESK. The CDR3 sequence is 16 residues long. The ends lost 4 bases at V and 6 bases at J; junction bases unmatched: 5. The CDR3 coding sequence is TGTGCCAGCAGCCTGAGACTAGCGGGGGGTGCCGGGGAGCTGTTTTTT. This translates into CASSLRLAGGAGELFF.

In this sample, this clone turned up once. V gene TRBV10-3 combines with J gene TRBJ2-5, with 8 bases aligning to TRBD1. The CDR3 has 14 residues. Germline CDR1 reads ENHRY; CDR2 reads SYGVKD. V lost 3 bases to trimming and J lost 6 bases; unmatched junction nucleotides: 6. CDR3 DNA sequence: TGTGCCATCAGTGACAGGACAGGGAGGCAGACCCAGTACTTC. It codes for CAISDRTGRQTQYF.

This chain connects TRBV27 to TRBJ1-5; 9 bases map to TRBD1. The junction had 9 bases not matched to a gene; V was cut back by 5 bases and J by 4 bases. Germline V gives CDR1 MNHEY, CDR2 SMNVEV (reference sequence). The CDR3 runs to 16 residues. The CDR3 DNA is TGTGCCAGCAGTCTAAACGACAGGGGGTGGAATCAGCCCCAGCATTTT. It translates to CASSLNDRGWNQPQHF.

This chain joins TRBV6-5 and TRBJ1-4; 9 nucleotides line up with TRBD1. CDR1 and CDR2 (germline): MNHEY, SVGAGI. The CDR3 has 14 amino acids. The V gene end was trimmed by 6 bases and the J gene end by 8 bases; junction bases not matched to a gene: 7. DNA of the CDR3: TGTGCCAGCAGCTTACAGGGGGCAGGAGAAAAACTGTTTTTT. Translating it yields CASSLQGAGEKLFF.

Concerning this clone itself: A read error may account for a junction end that differs from germline. The sample has other DNA sequences that encode this CDR3 too. The V and J genes are TRBV30 and TRBJ1-5, with TRBD1 matching over 8 bases. The length of the CDR3 is 13 residues. Germline V gene data show CDR1 as GTSNPN and CDR2 as SVGIG (reference sequence). The CDR3 coding sequence is TGTGCCTGGACAGGGGGCGGCAATCAGCCCCAACATTTT. It is translated as CAWTGGGNQPQHF.

The chain couples TRBV7-3 to TRBJ2-3, with TRBD2 as a possible D gene (5 bases). Per germline, CDR1 SGHTA and CDR2 FQGTGA. This CDR3 spans 12 amino acids. V shed 5 bases and J shed 11 bases, with 14 bases lying between them. The CDR3 sequence is CASSQAVEGQYF. The CDR3 coding sequence is TGTGCCAGCAGCCAAGCCGTTGAGGGGCAGTATTTT.

The chain employs TRBV5-4 and TRBJ1-3; 7 nucleotides match TRBD1. The CDR3 extends over 16 amino acids. V lost 0 bases to trimming and J lost 3 bases; unmatched junction nucleotides: 6. Germline CDR1 is SGHNT and CDR2 is YYREEE (reference sequence). The chain's CDR3 is CASSLAQGVFGNTIYF. Here the CDR3 DNA reads TGTGCCAGCAGCTTGGCCCAGGGGGTATTTGGAAACACCATATATTTT.

This clone was recorded only once. This chain joins TRBV6-1 and TRBJ2-3; 11 nucleotides agree with TRBD2. The ends lost 4 bases at V and 2 bases at J; junction bases unmatched: 5. The germline gives CDR1 MNHNS, CDR2 SASEGT. The CDR3 covers 16 residues. The CDR3 sequence is CASSARLAGNTDTQYF. CDR3 DNA sequence: TGTGCCAGCAGTGCCCGACTAGCGGGGAACACAGATACGCAGTATTTT.

This clone occurred a few times. This chain uses TRBV11-2 with TRBJ2-7; possibly TRBD1 for D (6 bases). CDR1 and CDR2 from the germline V gene are SGHAT and FQNNGV. The V end was cut by 1 base, the J end by 4 bases, with 14 bases between. The CDR3 contains 15 residues. The CDR3 sequence is CASSLGPGDQYEQYV. As DNA, the CDR3 is TGTGCCAGCAGCTTAGGTCCAGGGGACCAGTACGAGCAGTACGTC.

Remarks on this clone: The sample holds other DNA sequences that translate to the same CDR3. J is TRBJ1-2 and V is TRBV19; 9 positions match TRBD1. This CDR3 contains 14 residues. Germline lookup yields CDR1 LNHDA and CDR2 SQIVND (reference sequence). The ends lost 6 bases at V and 3 bases at J; junction bases unmatched: 5. The CDR3 region has the DNA TGTGCCAGTAGGCGGGACAGGGAGGACTATGGCTACACCTTC. Amino acids: CASRRDREDYGYTF.

The chain couples TRBV6-5 to TRBJ2-1; TRBD1 aligns across 8 bases. Germline V gene sequence: CDR1 MNHEY, CDR2 SVGAGI. Trimming at V came to 5 bases and at J to 1 base, leaving 4 bases not matched to a gene. The CDR3 has 15 amino acids. CDR3 region: CASSRTGMSYNEQFF. The CDR3 nucleotides read TGTGCCAGCAGTAGGACAGGGATGTCCTACAATGAGCAGTTCTTC.

This chain links TRBV19 with TRBJ1-2, with no clear D. CDR3 length: 15 amino acids. CDR1 LNHDA and CDR2 SQIVND come from the germline V gene (reference sequence). Trimming shortened V by 4 bases and J by 0 bases, and 12 bases separated the two germline ends. CDR3 nucleotide sequence: TGTGCCAGTAGTAGCTGGAGGGAAGCTAACTATGGCTACACCTTC. Amino acid sequence: CASSSWREANYGYTF.

The chain carries TRBV7-9 and TRBJ1-1; 10 bases line up with TRBD1. The V gene's germline CDR1 is SEHNR and CDR2 FQNEAQ (reference sequence). J gave up 0 bases and V 4 bases, and 8 bases lay outside the gene matches. CDR3 length: 17 amino acids. The CDR3 bases are TGTGCCAGCAGCTCCTGGACAGGGGGTCGAATGAACACTGAAGCTTTCTTT. Translating gives CASSSWTGGRMNTEAFF.

The chain links TRBV7-6 to TRBJ2-3; tentatively, D is TRBD1 (8 bases). V was clipped by 7 bases and J by 2 bases, with 16 bases between them. CDR1 SGHVS and CDR2 FNYEAQ come from the germline V gene. The CDR3 is made up of 15 amino acids. The CDR3 spells CASTRTGGATDTQYF. The DNA of the CDR3 is TGTGCCAGCACCCGTACAGGGGGGGCCACAGATACGCAGTATTTT. Supplemented by reference TRBV7-6 and TRBJ2-3, the full variable domain reads GAGVSQSPRYKVTKRGQDVALRCDPISGHVSLYWYRQALGQGPEFLTYFNYEAQQDKSGLPNDRFSAERPEGSISTLTIQRTEQRDSAMYRCASTRTGGATDTQYFGPGTRLTVL.

This clone showed up just a few times. The chain combines TRBV28 with TRBJ1-4; maybe TRBD1 (6 bases). V was clipped by 6 bases and J by 3 bases, with 8 bases between them. Germline V gene sequence: CDR1 MDHEN, CDR2 SYDVKM. The CDR3 runs to 13 residues. CDR3 sequence: CASRGAANEKLFF. CDR3 in DNA: TGTGCCAGCAGGGGGGCGGCTAATGAAAAACTGTTTTTT.

The V call is TRBV4-1, the J call TRBJ1-1; no clear D gene. CDR1 is MGHRA, CDR2 YSYEKL, per germline. V was clipped by 2 bases and J by 8 bases, with 9 bases between them. The CDR3 covers 12 residues. CDR3: CASSQSTGEAFF. In nucleotides, the CDR3 is TGCGCCAGCAGCCAATCCACGGGAGAAGCTTTCTTT.